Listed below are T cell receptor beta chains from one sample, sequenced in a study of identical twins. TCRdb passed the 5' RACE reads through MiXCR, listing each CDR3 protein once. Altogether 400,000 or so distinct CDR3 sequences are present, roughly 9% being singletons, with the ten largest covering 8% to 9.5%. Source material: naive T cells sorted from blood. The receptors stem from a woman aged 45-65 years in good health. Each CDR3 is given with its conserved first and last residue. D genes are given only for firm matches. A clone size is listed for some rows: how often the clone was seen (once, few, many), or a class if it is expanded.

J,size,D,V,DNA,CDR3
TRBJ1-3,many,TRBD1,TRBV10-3,TGTGCCATCAGTGACTGGGACAGAGGAAACACCATATATTTT,CAISDWDRGNTIYF
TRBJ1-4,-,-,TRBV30,TGTGCCTGGAAGCCGGCCACAACTAATGAAAAACTGTTTTTT,CAWKPATTNEKLFF
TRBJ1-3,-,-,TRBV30,TGTGCCTGGAGTGTAGCGGCTGGAAACACCATATATTTT,CAWSVAAGNTIYF
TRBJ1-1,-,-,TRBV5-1,TGCGCCAGCAGCCAACATACCGGGGCCTTGAACACTGAAGCTTTCTTT,CASSQHTGALNTEAFF
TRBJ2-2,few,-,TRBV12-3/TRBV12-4,TGTGCCAGCACCTTCGTCCCCGGGGAGCTGTTTTTT,CASTFVPGELFF
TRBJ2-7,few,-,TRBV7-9,TGTGCCAGTCGGGACGGTAGCTCCTACGAGCAGTACTTC,CASRDGSSYEQYF
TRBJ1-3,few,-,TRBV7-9,TGTGCCAGCACACCGGGACCGACCTCTGGAAACACCATATATTTT,CASTPGPTSGNTIYF
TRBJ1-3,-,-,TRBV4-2,TGTGCCAGCAGCCAAGTCGGGCCCAGAGGAAACACCATATATTTT,CASSQVGPRGNTIYF
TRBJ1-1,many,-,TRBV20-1,TGCAGTGCTCCCGGGGGGACACTGAACACTGAAGCTTTCTTT,CSAPGGTLNTEAFF
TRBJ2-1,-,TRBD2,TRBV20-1,TGCAGTGCTACTAGCGGGAAGGAGCAGTTCTTC,CSATSGKEQFF
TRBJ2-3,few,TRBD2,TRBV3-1,TGTGCCAGCAGCCAGTCTCGGGGGGCAGATACGCAGTATTTT,CASSQSRGADTQYF
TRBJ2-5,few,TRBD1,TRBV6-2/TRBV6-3,TGTGCCAGCAGTTACAGGGGGCTAGAGACCCAGTACTTC,CASSYRGLETQYF
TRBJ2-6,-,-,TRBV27,TGTGCCAGCAGTCAGTACGGACAGAAAGGAGACTCTGGGGCCAACGTCCTGACTTTC,CASSQYGQKGDSGANVLTF